The rows below give T cell receptor beta chains drawn from one sample of a study of cytomegalovirus exposure and HLA in healthy donors. Clones were read by immunoSEQ multiplex PCR, and TCRdb kept only the in-frame ones, dropping some. The table has roughly 130,000 clones, 75% to 90% seen once; the top ten hold 5.5% to 6%. Sequencing was performed on PBMCs. All receptors come from a middle-aged woman in good health and CMV-seropositive. CDR3s include the opening cysteine and the closing phenylalanine or tryptophan. D genes are given only for firm matches. The size field is filled for only some rows; it gives once, few, many or a size class.

J gene: TRBJ2-1; V gene: TRBV4-2; D gene: TRBD2; clone size: NA; CDR3 protein: CASSQDWGLAGGEQFF; CDR3 DNA: TGTGCCAGCAGCCAAGATTGGGGACTAGCGGGTGGTGAGCAGTTCTTC
J gene: TRBJ1-3; V gene: TRBV7-2; D gene: TRBD1; clone size: NA; CDR3 protein: CASSPSRTGYGNTIYF; CDR3 DNA: TGTGCCAGCAGCCCCTCCCGGACAGGGTACGGAAACACCATATATTTT
J gene: TRBJ2-1; V gene: TRBV6-1; D gene: TRBD1; clone size: NA; CDR3 protein: CASQTGTVYNEQFF; CDR3 DNA: TGTGCCAGCCAAACCGGGACAGTTTACAATGAGCAGTTCTTC
J gene: TRBJ2-1; V gene: TRBV27; D gene: NA; clone size: NA; CDR3 protein: CASSLAGETNEQFF; CDR3 DNA: TGTGCCAGCAGTTTGGCAGGGGAAACCAATGAGCAGTTCTTC
J gene: TRBJ2-7; V gene: TRBV2; D gene: NA; clone size: NA; CDR3 protein: CASSEPGESYEQYF; CDR3 DNA: TGTGCCAGCAGTGAACCGGGAGAGAGCTACGAGCAGTACTTC
J gene: TRBJ1-1; V gene: TRBV29-1; D gene: TRBD1; clone size: NA; CDR3 protein: CSVDSGQQNEAFF; CDR3 DNA: TGCAGCGTTGATTCGGGACAGCAGAATGAAGCTTTCTTT
J gene: TRBJ2-4; V gene: TRBV27; D gene: NA; clone size: NA; CDR3 protein: CASSSTGLNIQYF; CDR3 DNA: TGTGCCAGCAGTTCCACAGGCCTAAACATTCAGTACTTC
J gene: TRBJ2-1; V gene: TRBV6-1; D gene: TRBD2; clone size: few; CDR3 protein: CASSGGGRASDEQFF; CDR3 DNA: TGTGCCAGCAGTGGGGGCGGGAGGGCCTCGGATGAGCAGTTCTTC
J gene: TRBJ1-6; V gene: TRBV14; D gene: NA; clone size: NA; CDR3 protein: CASSQSRWNSPLHF; CDR3 DNA: TGTGCCAGCAGCCAATCTAGGTGGAATTCACCCCTCCACTTT
J gene: TRBJ1-2; V gene: TRBV5-4; D gene: NA; clone size: NA; CDR3 protein: CASSSGGGIHSNYGYTF; CDR3 DNA: TGTGCCAGCAGCTCCGGGGGTGGAATCCATAGTAACTATGGCTACACCTTC
J gene: TRBJ2-7; V gene: TRBV5-1; D gene: TRBD1; clone size: NA; CDR3 protein: CASSLESGTGSCEQYF; CDR3 DNA: TGCGCCAGCAGCTTGGAAAGCGGGACAGGGTCGTGCGAGCAGTACTTC
J gene: TRBJ2-7; V gene: TRBV5-4; D gene: TRBD1; clone size: NA; CDR3 protein: CASSPNLGTALYEQYF; CDR3 DNA: TGTGCCAGCAGCCCAAACCTCGGGACAGCACTCTACGAGCAGTACTTC
J gene: TRBJ2-7; V gene: TRBV5-1; D gene: NA; clone size: few; CDR3 protein: CASSLAVEQYF; CDR3 DNA: TGCGCCAGCAGCTTGGCCGTCGAGCAGTACTTC
J gene: TRBJ2-5; V gene: TRBV27; D gene: NA; clone size: NA; CDR3 protein: CASSLLGAETQYF; CDR3 DNA: TGTGCCAGCAGTTTATTGGGAGCGGAGACCCAGTACTTC
J gene: TRBJ2-1; V gene: TRBV6-6; D gene: NA; clone size: NA; CDR3 protein: CASSPGQRSYNEQFF; CDR3 DNA: TGTGCCAGCAGCCCCGGACAGCGCTCCTACAATGAGCAGTTCTTC
J gene: TRBJ1-1; V gene: TRBV7-2; D gene: NA; clone size: NA; CDR3 protein: CASSLDRDTEAFF; CDR3 DNA: TGTGCCAGCAGCTTAGACAGAGACACTGAAGCTTTCTTT
J gene: TRBJ1-1; V gene: TRBV5-4; D gene: NA; clone size: NA; CDR3 protein: CASSLGGVDTEAFF; CDR3 DNA: TGTGCCAGCAGCTTGGGGGGGGTCGACACTGAAGCTTTCTTT
J gene: TRBJ1-5; V gene: TRBV27; D gene: NA; clone size: few; CDR3 protein: CASSLAASGNQPQHF; CDR3 DNA: TGTGCCAGCAGTTTAGCGGCTTCAGGCAATCAGCCCCAGCATTTT
J gene: TRBJ2-1; V gene: TRBV4-2; D gene: TRBD2; clone size: NA; CDR3 protein: CASSQSGTGTSGPGSEQFF; CDR3 DNA: TGTGCCAGCAGCCAGTCTGGGACCGGGACTAGCGGTCCGGGGAGTGAGCAGTTCTTC
J gene: TRBJ1-1; V gene: TRBV7-9; D gene: NA; clone size: NA; CDR3 protein: CASSLRRTRNTEAFF; CDR3 DNA: TGTGCCAGCAGCTTACGTAGGACTCGGAACACTGAAGCTTTCTTT
J gene: TRBJ1-2; V gene: TRBV5-1; D gene: TRBD1; clone size: NA; CDR3 protein: CASSTTGGGLDNYGYTF; CDR3 DNA: TGCGCCAGCAGCACAACAGGGGGGGGCCTGGATAACTATGGCTACACCTTC
J gene: TRBJ1-3; V gene: TRBV9; D gene: NA; clone size: NA; CDR3 protein: CASSVFDRSSGNTIYF; CDR3 DNA: TGTGCCAGCAGCGTATTTGACAGATCCTCTGGAAACACCATATATTTT
J gene: TRBJ1-4; V gene: TRBV5-1; D gene: NA; clone size: NA; CDR3 protein: CASSLAGNNEKLFF; CDR3 DNA: TGCGCCAGCAGCTTGGCAGGGAATAATGAAAAACTGTTTTTT
J gene: TRBJ1-3; V gene: TRBV6-5; D gene: TRBD1; clone size: NA; CDR3 protein: CASRGTGGSGNTIYF; CDR3 DNA: TGTGCCAGCAGGGGGACAGGGGGATCTGGAAACACCATATATTTT
J gene: TRBJ1-4; V gene: TRBV28; D gene: NA; clone size: NA; CDR3 protein: CASSFMEGHEKLFF; CDR3 DNA: TGTGCCAGCAGCTTTATGGAGGGGCACGAAAAACTGTTTTTT
J gene: TRBJ2-7; V gene: TRBV27; D gene: TRBD2; clone size: NA; CDR3 protein: CASSLRPGLAGVFYEQYF; CDR3 DNA: TGTGCCAGCAGTTTACGTCCTGGACTAGCGGGGGTTTTCTACGAGCAGTACTTC
J gene: TRBJ1-1; V gene: TRBV9; D gene: NA; clone size: NA; CDR3 protein: CASSEGWGRNTEAFF; CDR3 DNA: TGTGCCAGCAGCGAAGGGTGGGGCAGGAACACTGAAGCTTTCTTT
J gene: TRBJ2-7; V gene: TRBV28; D gene: TRBD2; clone size: NA; CDR3 protein: CASSLTSGRINEQYF; CDR3 DNA: TGTGCCAGCAGCCTGACTAGCGGGAGGATCAACGAGCAGTACTTC
J gene: TRBJ2-1; V gene: TRBV10-3; D gene: NA; clone size: NA; CDR3 protein: CAITGSSDEQFF; CDR3 DNA: TGTGCCATCACCGGTAGCTCCGATGAGCAGTTCTTC
J gene: TRBJ1-1; V gene: TRBV7-8; D gene: TRBD1; clone size: NA; CDR3 protein: CASSPQTGQNTEAFF; CDR3 DNA: TGTGCCAGCAGCCCCCAGACAGGGCAGAACACTGAAGCTTTCTTT
J gene: TRBJ2-1; V gene: TRBV28; D gene: TRBD2; clone size: NA; CDR3 protein: CASSHTSGSSYNEQFF; CDR3 DNA: TGTGCCAGCAGCCATACTAGCGGGAGTTCCTACAATGAGCAGTTCTTC
J gene: TRBJ2-5; V gene: TRBV6-5; D gene: TRBD1; clone size: NA; CDR3 protein: CASSYSTGGVETQYF; CDR3 DNA: TGTGCCAGCAGTTACTCGACAGGGGGCGTGGAGACCCAGTACTTC
J gene: TRBJ2-5; V gene: TRBV11-3; D gene: NA; clone size: NA; CDR3 protein: CASSLGGGGEETQYF; CDR3 DNA: TGTGCCAGCAGCTTAGGAGGGGGGGGAGAAGAGACCCAGTACTTC
J gene: TRBJ2-7; V gene: TRBV4-1; D gene: NA; clone size: few; CDR3 protein: CASSQVRTVPNIYEQYF; CDR3 DNA: TGCGCCAGCAGCCAAGTCCGGACAGTACCCAATATCTACGAGCAGTACTTC
J gene: TRBJ2-1; V gene: TRBV27; D gene: TRBD1; clone size: NA; CDR3 protein: CASRYGTEKNEQFF; CDR3 DNA: TGTGCCAGCAGATACGGGACAGAAAAGAATGAGCAGTTCTTC
J gene: TRBJ1-1; V gene: TRBV2; D gene: NA; clone size: NA; CDR3 protein: CASSELSGAFF; CDR3 DNA: TGTGCCAGCAGTGAATTGAGCGGAGCTTTCTTT
J gene: TRBJ1-4; V gene: TRBV30; D gene: TRBD1; clone size: NA; CDR3 protein: CAWSSGTGREKLFF; CDR3 DNA: TGTGCCTGGAGTTCAGGGACAGGGCGCGAAAAACTGTTTTTT
J gene: TRBJ2-5; V gene: TRBV10-3; D gene: NA; clone size: NA; CDR3 protein: CAISERDGGQETQYF; CDR3 DNA: TGTGCCATCAGTGAGAGGGACGGGGGTCAAGAGACCCAGTACTTC
J gene: TRBJ2-3; V gene: TRBV11-3; D gene: NA; clone size: NA; CDR3 protein: CASSLGQGSTDTQYF; CDR3 DNA: TGTGCCAGCAGCTTAGGGCAGGGAAGCACAGATACGCAGTATTTT
J gene: TRBJ2-5; V gene: TRBV7-3; D gene: NA; clone size: once; CDR3 protein: CASSLTGRGGKETQYF; CDR3 DNA: TGTGCCAGCAGCTTAACCGGGAGAGGCGGGAAAGAGACCCAGTACTTC
J gene: TRBJ1-4; V gene: TRBV12-5; D gene: NA; clone size: NA; CDR3 protein: CASGFGRGYNEKLFF; CDR3 DNA: TGTGCTAGTGGGTTTGGGAGGGGCTATAATGAAAAACTGTTTTTT
J gene: TRBJ2-5; V gene: TRBV5-6; D gene: NA; clone size: NA; CDR3 protein: CASSLGSSQETQYF; CDR3 DNA: TGTGCCAGCAGCTTGGGGAGTAGCCAAGAGACCCAGTACTTC
J gene: TRBJ2-7; V gene: TRBV19; D gene: NA; clone size: NA; CDR3 protein: CATGSSYEQYF; CDR3 DNA: TGTGCCACTGGGAGCTCCTACGAGCAGTACTTC
J gene: TRBJ2-7; V gene: TRBV4-3; D gene: NA; clone size: NA; CDR3 protein: CASSQAVSGVYEQYF; CDR3 DNA: TGCGCCAGCAGCCAAGCGGTTTCAGGGGTTTACGAGCAGTACTTC
J gene: TRBJ1-3; V gene: TRBV29-1; D gene: TRBD1; clone size: NA; CDR3 protein: CSVGTGYGNTIYF; CDR3 DNA: TGCAGCGTTGGGACAGGGTACGGAAACACCATATATTTT
J gene: TRBJ1-1; V gene: TRBV20-1; D gene: NA; clone size: NA; CDR3 protein: CSAPDSLKAFF; CDR3 DNA: TGCAGTGCCCCGGACAGCCTAAAAGCTTTCTTT
J gene: TRBJ2-7; V gene: TRBV9; D gene: NA; clone size: NA; CDR3 protein: CASSPMGRSYEQYF; CDR3 DNA: TGTGCCAGCAGTCCCATGGGGCGATCCTACGAGCAGTACTTC